The 18 T cell receptor beta chains reported below all come from one sample, sequenced in a study of shared clonotypes between healthy human individuals. Method: immunoSEQ multiplex PCR; TCRdb's copy keeps in-frame clones and lacks some. The data hold roughly 2.5 million clones, with approximately 92% observed a single time. The sample taken for sequencing was naive CD4+ T cells sorted from blood. Indicated subset: CD45RA+ positively selected. These TCRs come from a man younger than 35 in good health.

The chain is built from TRBV5-1 and TRBJ2-3; no clear D. The germline V gene has CDR1 SGHRS and CDR2 YFSETQ. The ends were cut back, 6 bases at V and 2 bases at J, with 13 bases in the middle. This CDR3 has 14 amino acids. CDR3: CASTIRPDTDTQYF. CDR3 bases: TGCGCCAGCACCATCCGCCCAGACACAGATACGCAGTATTTT.

In the case of this clone: Other DNA sequences in this sample translate to the same CDR3. The genes are TRBV20-1 and TRBJ2-5; no definite D call. The ends were cut back, 2 bases at V and 2 bases at J, with 3 bases in the middle. Germline CDR1 is DFQATT and CDR2 is SNEGSKA (reference sequence). The CDR3 has 11 residues. CDR3 sequence: CSARPQETQYF. The CDR3 coding sequence is TGCAGTGCTAGACCTCAAGAGACCCAGTACTTC.

This chain connects TRBV15 to TRBJ2-7; D possibly corresponds to TRBD1 (6 bases). Between the trimmed V and J ends, which lost 0 bases and 4 bases, there was a span of 16 bases. Germline lookup yields CDR1 LNHNV and CDR2 YYDKDF (reference sequence). The CDR3 spans 16 residues. The CDR3 DNA sequence: TGTGCCACCAGCAGAGACTACAGGGAACCCATGTACGAGCAGTACTTC. As protein: CATSRDYREPMYEQYF.

The rearrangement joins TRBV30 to TRBJ2-1; D possibly corresponds to TRBD2 (6 bases). Looked up from germline, CDR1 is GTSNPN and CDR2 is SVGIG (reference sequence). The V end was cut by 0 bases, the J end by 5 bases, with 11 bases between. This CDR3 region has 14 residues. The CDR3: CAWSVRGSDNEQFF. The DNA of the CDR3 is TGTGCCTGGAGTGTACGGGGGAGTGACAATGAGCAGTTCTTC.

The genes are TRBV6-6 and TRBJ1-2; 7 nucleotides match TRBD1. In germline, CDR1 is MNHNY, CDR2 SVGAGI (reference sequence). This CDR3 region has 15 residues. Losses at the gene ends were 6 bases for V and 3 bases for J; bases not matched to a gene: 10. This chain's CDR3 is CASSPTGSRDYGYTF. The CDR3 DNA sequence: TGTGCCAGCAGCCCGACAGGGTCTCGCGACTATGGCTACACCTTC.

The rearrangement uses TRBV6-7 and TRBJ2-5, with 13 positions matching TRBD2. TRBV6-7 is noted as an ORF with a role that remains uncertain. The CDR3 is made up of 17 amino acids. V lost 2 bases, J lost 3 bases, and 6 bases stayed unmatched. CDR3 protein: CASSYPPGLAGEETQYF. CDR3 DNA sequence: TGTGCCAGCAGTTACCCCCCCGGACTAGCGGGGGAAGAGACCCAGTACTTC.

The rearrangement links TRBV6-1 to TRBJ1-5; weak D call: TRBD1 (5 bases). CDR1 is MNHNS and CDR2 is SASEGT in the germline V gene. The germline V and J ends were trimmed by 5 bases and 7 bases, with 12 bases remaining between them. This CDR3 region has 13 residues. The CDR3: CASSLRQLQPQHF. The CDR3 coding sequence is TGTGCCAGCAGTTTACGACAGCTACAGCCCCAGCATTTT.

The rearrangement uses TRBV5-1 and TRBJ2-2; D gene uncertain. Germline V lookup: CDR1 SGHRS, CDR2 YFSETQ. This CDR3 region has 14 residues. V was pared by 0 bases and J by 5 bases, with 8 bases between. The CDR3 sequence: CASSLDLGTGELFF. The CDR3 DNA is TGCGCCAGCAGCTTGGACCTCGGGACCGGGGAGCTGTTTTTT.

This sequence joins TRBV5-1 and TRBJ2-7, with 9 bases that match TRBD1. Per germline, CDR1 SGHRS and CDR2 YFSETQ. The CDR3 has 15 amino acids. J gave up 0 bases and V 3 bases, and 4 bases lay outside the gene matches. The CDR3 DNA is TGCGCCAGCAGCTGGACAGGGGAAGGCTCCTACGAGCAGTACTTC. Translated: CASSWTGEGSYEQYF.

The CDR3 DNA is TGTGCCAGCAGACTAGCGGGGGGGCGGTCAGATACGCAGTATTTT. Encoded protein: CASRLAGGRSDTQYF. This chain links TRBV5-6 with TRBJ2-3, with 13 positions matching TRBD2. CDR1 and CDR2 (germline): SGHDT, YYEEEE. V trimming: 5 bases; J trimming: 4 bases; junction bases outside the gene matches: 4. The CDR3 is 15 amino acids. Full variable domain (rest looked up from reference TRBV5-6 and TRBJ2-3): DAGVTQSPTHLIKTRGQQVTLRCSPKSGHDTVSWYQQALGQGPQFIFQYYEEEERQRGNFPDRFSGHQFPNYSSELNVNALLLGDSALYLCASRLAGGRSDTQYFGPGTRLTVL.

The chain joins TRBV6-5 to TRBJ1-2; 7 nucleotides match TRBD1. V dropped 6 bases and J dropped 4; count of bases not matched to a gene: 8. The CDR3 is made up of 14 amino acids. Looked up from germline, CDR1 is MNHEY and CDR2 is SVGAGI. CDR3 sequence: CASRTPRDSYGYTF. The CDR3 bases are TGTGCCAGCAGAACACCAAGGGACAGCTATGGCTACACCTTC.

The V and J genes are TRBV4-1 and TRBJ1-2; D possibly corresponds to TRBD1 (5 bases). CDR1 is MGHRA and CDR2 is YSYEKL in the germline V gene. V was pared by 3 bases and J by 2 bases, with 16 bases between. The CDR3 is 16 amino acids. The CDR3 nucleotides read TGCGCCAGCAGCCAGGATCCGGGACCTTCGAACTATGGCTACACCTTC. This encodes CASSQDPGPSNYGYTF.

The J gene is TRBJ2-3, the V gene TRBV10-3; unclear D gene. V was cut by 4 bases and J by 3 bases, with 8 bases left in between. The germline CDR1 and CDR2 sequences are ENHRY and SYGVKD. The CDR3 has 13 residues. CDR3 nucleotide sequence: TGTGCCATCAGTGCGACGTCTACAGATACGCAGTATTTT. It specifies CAISATSTDTQYF.

In the case of this clone: Distinct nucleotide sequences in the sample also encode this CDR3. J is TRBJ2-3 and V is TRBV5-1; 7 positions agree with TRBD2. The length of the CDR3 is 15 residues. Germline V gene lookup returns CDR1 SGHRS and CDR2 YFSETQ. The V gene end was trimmed by 4 bases and the J gene end by 3 bases; junction bases not matched to a gene: 8. The CDR3 DNA reads as TGCGCCAGCAGCCCGACTAGCTCGCCAACAGATACGCAGTATTTT. This encodes CASSPTSSPTDTQYF.

This chain links TRBV5-1 with TRBJ2-7, with 9 bases fitting TRBD1. This CDR3 comprises 15 residues. V lost 2 bases and J lost 5; bases outside the gene matches: 8. In germline, CDR1 is SGHRS, CDR2 YFSETQ. In DNA form, the CDR3 reads TGCGCCAGCAGCTTACAGGGGGCTGTTGGGGACGAGCAGTACTTC. Translation gives CASSLQGAVGDEQYF.

The chain recombines TRBV27 with TRBJ1-5, with TRBD1 matching 7 bases. This CDR3 has 17 residues. The germline CDR1 and CDR2 sequences are MNHEY and SMNVEV (reference sequence). With V trimmed by 2 bases and J by 2 bases, 9 bases remained unmatched. Here the CDR3 reads CASSLEFRGVGNQPQHF. CDR3 DNA: TGTGCCAGCAGTTTAGAGTTCAGGGGGGTGGGCAATCAGCCCCAGCATTTT.

This clone was recorded a few times. CDR3 coding DNA: TGTGCCAGCAGTCCCGACAGGGGGGGAGATACGCAGTATTTT. Its translation is CASSPDRGGDTQYF. V is TRBV5-4 and J is TRBJ2-3, with 9 bases matching TRBD1. The V gene's germline CDR1 is SGHNT and CDR2 YYREEE (reference sequence). The CDR3 sequence is 14 residues long. Trimming cost V 5 bases and J 5 bases; bases outside gene matches: 6.

This rearrangement joins TRBV7-2 to TRBJ1-1; possibly TRBD1 for D (5 bases). V dropped 2 bases and J dropped 6 bases, with 16 bases sitting between them. The CDR3 is 15 amino acids. CDR1 and CDR2 from the germline V gene are SGHTA and FQGNSA. As DNA, the CDR3 is TGTGCCAGCAGCTTAAGCGGTGGGGCGGGCGCTGAAGCTTTCTTT. It translates to CASSLSGGAGAEAFF.